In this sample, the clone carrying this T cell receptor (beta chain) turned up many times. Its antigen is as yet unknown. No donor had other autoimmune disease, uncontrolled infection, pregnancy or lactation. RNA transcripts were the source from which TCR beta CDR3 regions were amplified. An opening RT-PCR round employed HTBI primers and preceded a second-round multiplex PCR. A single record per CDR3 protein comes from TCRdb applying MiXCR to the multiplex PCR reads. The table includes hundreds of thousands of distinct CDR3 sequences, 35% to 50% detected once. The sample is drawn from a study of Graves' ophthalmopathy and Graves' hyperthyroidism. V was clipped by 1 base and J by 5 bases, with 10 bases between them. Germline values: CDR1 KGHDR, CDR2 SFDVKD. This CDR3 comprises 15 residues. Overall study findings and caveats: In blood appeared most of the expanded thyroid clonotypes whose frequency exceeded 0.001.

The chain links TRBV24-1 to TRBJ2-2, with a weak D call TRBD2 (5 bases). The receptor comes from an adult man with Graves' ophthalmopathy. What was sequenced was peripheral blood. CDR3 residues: CATSDLAVRTGELFF. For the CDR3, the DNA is TGTGCCACCAGTGATTTAGCGGTTAGGACCGGGGAGCTGTTTTTT.